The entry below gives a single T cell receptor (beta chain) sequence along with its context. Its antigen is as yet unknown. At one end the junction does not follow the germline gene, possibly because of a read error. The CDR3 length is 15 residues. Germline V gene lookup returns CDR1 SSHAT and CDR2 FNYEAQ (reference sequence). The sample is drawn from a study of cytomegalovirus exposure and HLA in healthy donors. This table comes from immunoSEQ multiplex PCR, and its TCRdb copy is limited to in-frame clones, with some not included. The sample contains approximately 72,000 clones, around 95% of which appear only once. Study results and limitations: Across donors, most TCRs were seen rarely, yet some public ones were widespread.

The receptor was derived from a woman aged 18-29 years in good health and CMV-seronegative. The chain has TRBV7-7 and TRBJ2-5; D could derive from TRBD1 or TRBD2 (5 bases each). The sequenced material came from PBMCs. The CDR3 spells CASSLAPGPVETQYF. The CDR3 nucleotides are TGTGCTAGCAGCTTAGCGCCAGGGCCGGTGGAGACCCAGTACTTC.